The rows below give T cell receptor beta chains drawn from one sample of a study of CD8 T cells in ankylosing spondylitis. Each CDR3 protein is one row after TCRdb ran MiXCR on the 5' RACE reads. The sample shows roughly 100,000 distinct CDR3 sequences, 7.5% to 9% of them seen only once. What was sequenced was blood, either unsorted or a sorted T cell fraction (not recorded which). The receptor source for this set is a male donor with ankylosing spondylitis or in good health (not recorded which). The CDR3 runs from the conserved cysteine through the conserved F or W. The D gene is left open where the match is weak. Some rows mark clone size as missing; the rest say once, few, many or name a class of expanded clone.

CDR3nt: TGTGCCAGCACCCTTAGCAGGAGGACGACTGAAGCTTTCTTT
CDR3aa: CASTLSRRTTEAFF
d_gene: .
j_gene: TRBJ1-1
abundance: many
v_gene: TRBV6-6

CDR3nt: TGCGCCAGCAGCTTGGGGTCCGGGGAGCTGTTTTTT
CDR3aa: CASSLGSGELFF
d_gene: .
j_gene: TRBJ2-2
abundance: many
v_gene: TRBV5-1

CDR3nt: TGTGCCAGCAGTGGACAGGGTCAAGGGGGGTTTTACTCACCCCTCCACTTT
CDR3aa: CASSGQGQGGFYSPLHF
d_gene: TRBD1
j_gene: TRBJ1-6
abundance: many
v_gene: TRBV12-3/TRBV12-4

CDR3nt: TGTGCCAGCAGCCAACAGGGCCGGGGGAGCACTGAAGCTTTCTTT
CDR3aa: CASSQQGRGSTEAFF
d_gene: .
j_gene: TRBJ1-1
abundance: many
v_gene: TRBV14

CDR3nt: TGTGCCAGCAGCCTTACAGGATCCCCCTCCTACGAGCAGTACTTC
CDR3aa: CASSLTGSPSYEQYF
d_gene: .
j_gene: TRBJ2-7
abundance: .
v_gene: TRBV4-2

CDR3nt: TGTGCCAGCAGTGAACCGCGACAGAACTATGGCTACACCTTC
CDR3aa: CASSEPRQNYGYTF
d_gene: .
j_gene: TRBJ1-2
abundance: many
v_gene: TRBV2

CDR3nt: TGTGCCAGCAGCCAAGATAGCCCACTGGCGGGGGGGCAAGAGACCCAGTACTTC
CDR3aa: CASSQDSPLAGGQETQYF
d_gene: TRBD2
j_gene: TRBJ2-5
abundance: many
v_gene: TRBV4-2

CDR3nt: TGCGCCAGCAGCTTGGATAGCGGGACTTACAATGAGCAGTTCTTC
CDR3aa: CASSLDSGTYNEQFF
d_gene: TRBD2
j_gene: TRBJ2-1
abundance: many
v_gene: TRBV5-1

CDR3nt: TGTGCCAGCTTAGGGGTGACCGGGGAGCTGTTTTTT
CDR3aa: CASLGVTGELFF
d_gene: .
j_gene: TRBJ2-2
abundance: few
v_gene: TRBV12-3/TRBV12-4

CDR3nt: TGCAGTGCTCCAGGACAGGGGGCGGATTCACCCCTCCACTTT
CDR3aa: CSAPGQGADSPLHF
d_gene: TRBD1
j_gene: TRBJ1-6
abundance: many
v_gene: TRBV20-1

CDR3nt: TGTGCCATCAGTGACGGGGGGGCCAGAACCTTC
CDR3aa: CAISDGGARTF
d_gene: .
j_gene: TRBJ1-2
abundance: many
v_gene: TRBV10-3

CDR3nt: TGTGCCAGCAGTTTACCCGGACGAGGTCTGGTTGGTGAGCAGTTCTTC
CDR3aa: CASSLPGRGLVGEQFF
d_gene: .
j_gene: TRBJ2-1
abundance: many
v_gene: TRBV12-3/TRBV12-4

CDR3nt: TGTGCCAGCAGTTCCCCGGGAACCAACACCGGGGAGCTGTTTTTT
CDR3aa: CASSSPGTNTGELFF
d_gene: .
j_gene: TRBJ2-2
abundance: many
v_gene: TRBV12-3/TRBV12-4

CDR3nt: TGTGCCAGCAGCTTGTGGACAGGACGCTCTGGGGCCAACGTCCTGACTTTC
CDR3aa: CASSLWTGRSGANVLTF
d_gene: TRBD1
j_gene: TRBJ2-6
abundance: many
v_gene: TRBV11-2

CDR3nt: TGTGCCAGCAGCTTAGATGGTAGCGGGAGTCGCGATGAGCAGTTCTTC
CDR3aa: CASSLDGSGSRDEQFF
d_gene: TRBD2
j_gene: TRBJ2-1
abundance: many
v_gene: TRBV7-2

CDR3nt: TGTGCCAGCGAGACTAGCGGGAGTCCGGATGAGCAGTTCTTC
CDR3aa: CASETSGSPDEQFF
d_gene: TRBD2
j_gene: TRBJ2-1
abundance: many
v_gene: TRBV10-3

CDR3nt: TGCAGCGTTGGAGGAGGCGGGAGTACGCAGTATTTT
CDR3aa: CSVGGGGSTQYF
d_gene: TRBD2
j_gene: TRBJ2-3
abundance: many
v_gene: TRBV29-1

CDR3nt: TGTGCCAGCAGCTTAGTAAGCCAGGGGGGGACAGATACGCAGTATTTT
CDR3aa: CASSLVSQGGTDTQYF
d_gene: .
j_gene: TRBJ2-3
abundance: many
v_gene: TRBV7-2

CDR3nt: TGCGCCAGCAGCCATCCGGGCGGAGGGAACAATGAGCAGTTCTTC
CDR3aa: CASSHPGGGNNEQFF
d_gene: .
j_gene: TRBJ2-1
abundance: many
v_gene: TRBV5-1

CDR3nt: TGCAGTGCTAGAGGCAGGACTAGCGGGAGCGATGAGCAGTTCTTC
CDR3aa: CSARGRTSGSDEQFF
d_gene: TRBD2
j_gene: TRBJ2-1
abundance: many
v_gene: TRBV20-1

CDR3nt: TGTGCTGTTTCCAGGGAAGCCGTTGGAGGCTACACCTTC
CDR3aa: CAVSREAVGGYTF
d_gene: .
j_gene: TRBJ1-2
abundance: few
v_gene: TRBV7-7

CDR3nt: TGTGCCAGCAGACAAACTAGCGGGGTGGTAGATACGCAGTATTTT
CDR3aa: CASRQTSGVVDTQYF
d_gene: TRBD2
j_gene: TRBJ2-3
abundance: .
v_gene: TRBV2

CDR3nt: TGCAGTGCCATGGCGCAGGCGATTAACTATGGCTACACCTTC
CDR3aa: CSAMAQAINYGYTF
d_gene: .
j_gene: TRBJ1-2
abundance: many
v_gene: TRBV20-1

CDR3nt: TGCAGCGTTGAGGGGCGGATGAACACTGAAGCTTTCTTT
CDR3aa: CSVEGRMNTEAFF
d_gene: .
j_gene: TRBJ1-1
abundance: .
v_gene: TRBV29-1

CDR3nt: TGTGCCAGCAGTTCAACAGAGAACTACGAGCAGTACTTC
CDR3aa: CASSSTENYEQYF
d_gene: .
j_gene: TRBJ2-7
abundance: .
v_gene: TRBV27

CDR3nt: TGTGCCTGGAGTCGAGGGTGGGCGGAATCCTATGGCTACACCTTC
CDR3aa: CAWSRGWAESYGYTF
d_gene: .
j_gene: TRBJ1-2
abundance: .
v_gene: TRBV30

CDR3nt: TGCAGCGTTGAAGGGCCGACCGGGACAGGGGCTGGTTACGAGCAGTACTTC
CDR3aa: CSVEGPTGTGAGYEQYF
d_gene: TRBD1
j_gene: TRBJ2-7
abundance: many
v_gene: TRBV29-1

CDR3nt: TGTGCCAGCAGCGTAGATGTGGGGGCACAAGGTTTCCAAGAGACCCAGTACTTC
CDR3aa: CASSVDVGAQGFQETQYF
d_gene: .
j_gene: TRBJ2-5
abundance: .
v_gene: TRBV9

CDR3nt: TGTGCCAGCATGGCGGGGGGGGGTCTGGACTACAATGAGCAGTTCTTC
CDR3aa: CASMAGGGLDYNEQFF
d_gene: TRBD2
j_gene: TRBJ2-1
abundance: .
v_gene: TRBV6-1

CDR3nt: TGCAGTGCTATAATCGGGGGCGATGAGCAGTTCTTC
CDR3aa: CSAIIGGDEQFF
d_gene: .
j_gene: TRBJ2-1
abundance: many
v_gene: TRBV20-1

CDR3nt: TGTGCCAGTCGTTCCGGGACAATCAACGAGCAGTACTTC
CDR3aa: CASRSGTINEQYF
d_gene: .
j_gene: TRBJ2-7
abundance: .
v_gene: TRBV7-2

CDR3nt: TGCAGCTTTAGCGGGTCCCTGAGGGGCACAGATACGCAGTATTTT
CDR3aa: CSFSGSLRGTDTQYF
d_gene: TRBD2
j_gene: TRBJ2-3
abundance: many
v_gene: TRBV29-1

CDR3nt: TGTGCCAGCAGTCTCCTAAGGGGGCGAAACGAGCAGTACTTC
CDR3aa: CASSLLRGRNEQYF
d_gene: TRBD1
j_gene: TRBJ2-7
abundance: many
v_gene: TRBV12-3/TRBV12-4

CDR3nt: TGTGCCAGCAGCTTAAACGCCCAGAGCTCTGGAAACACCATATATTTT
CDR3aa: CASSLNAQSSGNTIYF
d_gene: .
j_gene: TRBJ1-3
abundance: many
v_gene: TRBV7-2

CDR3nt: TGTGCCAGCTCACCTAGGGTGATTCAGGGAAAGGATGACTATGGCTACACCTTC
CDR3aa: CASSPRVIQGKDDYGYTF
d_gene: .
j_gene: TRBJ1-2
abundance: .
v_gene: TRBV18

CDR3nt: TGTGCCAGTAGTATTGTCCTGACAGATACGCAGTATTTT
CDR3aa: CASSIVLTDTQYF
d_gene: .
j_gene: TRBJ2-3
abundance: many
v_gene: TRBV19

CDR3nt: TGTGCTAGCAAAAAGGCCCCCCAAGAGACCCAGTACTTC
CDR3aa: CASKKAPQETQYF
d_gene: .
j_gene: TRBJ2-5
abundance: .
v_gene: TRBV7-7

CDR3nt: TGTGCCAGTAGTATCCCACCGATACAGCCCCAGCATTTT
CDR3aa: CASSIPPIQPQHF
d_gene: .
j_gene: TRBJ1-5
abundance: many
v_gene: TRBV19

CDR3nt: TGCTGTGCTAGAGGTTACAGGGAACTCTCTGGGGCCAACGTCCTGACTTTC
CDR3aa: CCARGYRELSGANVLTF
d_gene: .
j_gene: TRBJ2-6
abundance: few
v_gene: TRBV20-1

CDR3nt: TGTGCCAGCAGCCGAGCGGGGTTGAGCTCCTACAATGAGCAGTTCTTC
CDR3aa: CASSRAGLSSYNEQFF
d_gene: TRBD2
j_gene: TRBJ2-1
abundance: many
v_gene: TRBV7-8

CDR3nt: TGTGCCAGCAGCTTAGACAGGGGCTCCTACAATGAGCAGTTCTTC
CDR3aa: CASSLDRGSYNEQFF
d_gene: TRBD1
j_gene: TRBJ2-1
abundance: many
v_gene: TRBV7-2

CDR3nt: TGTGCCAGCAGACCTAGCGGGAGTTCCAATGAGCAGTTCTTC
CDR3aa: CASRPSGSSNEQFF
d_gene: TRBD2
j_gene: TRBJ2-1
abundance: many
v_gene: TRBV6-2/TRBV6-3

CDR3nt: TGTGCCAGCAGCTTAGCGCGGACGCAAGAGACCCAGTACTTC
CDR3aa: CASSLARTQETQYF
d_gene: .
j_gene: TRBJ2-5
abundance: many
v_gene: TRBV7-2

CDR3nt: TGTGCCAGCAGCCCGAGACATCAAGGCACTGAAGCTTTCTTT
CDR3aa: CASSPRHQGTEAFF
d_gene: .
j_gene: TRBJ1-1
abundance: many
v_gene: TRBV3-1

CDR3nt: TGTGCCAGCAGCCAAGAGGACAGAACTAATGAAAAACTGTTTTTT
CDR3aa: CASSQEDRTNEKLFF
d_gene: .
j_gene: TRBJ1-4
abundance: many
v_gene: TRBV4-2

CDR3nt: TGTGCCACCAGTGATCGCAACGTTGCAGATACGCAGTATTTT
CDR3aa: CATSDRNVADTQYF
d_gene: .
j_gene: TRBJ2-3
abundance: many
v_gene: TRBV24-1

CDR3nt: TGTGCCAGCAGCCCCCTGAGCGGACAAGAGACCCAGTACTTC
CDR3aa: CASSPLSGQETQYF
d_gene: .
j_gene: TRBJ2-5
abundance: many
v_gene: TRBV4-2

CDR3nt: TGCGCCAGCAGCTTGGTGGGACTAGCAGACTACGAGCAGTACTTC
CDR3aa: CASSLVGLADYEQYF
d_gene: TRBD2
j_gene: TRBJ2-7
abundance: .
v_gene: TRBV5-1

CDR3nt: TGCGCCAGCAGCCGCAGGACAGGGGGGATGATCGATACGCAGTATTTT
CDR3aa: CASSRRTGGMIDTQYF
d_gene: TRBD1
j_gene: TRBJ2-3
abundance: many
v_gene: TRBV5-1

CDR3nt: TGTGCCAGCAGCTCCCGCGGACAGGACCACAATGAGCAGTTCTTC
CDR3aa: CASSSRGQDHNEQFF
d_gene: TRBD1
j_gene: TRBJ2-1
abundance: few
v_gene: TRBV9

CDR3nt: TGTGCCAGCTCCATGTATGGAGGAGAGAACACTGAAGCTTTCTTT
CDR3aa: CASSMYGGENTEAFF
d_gene: .
j_gene: TRBJ1-1
abundance: many
v_gene: TRBV18